The rows below give T cell receptor beta chains drawn from one sample of a study of neurological immune-mediated disorders. From the 5' RACE reads, TCRdb called clonotypes with MiXCR, one entry per CDR3 protein. The sample lists about 50,000 distinct CDR3 sequences, 9% to 12% occurring once. Sequencing was performed on PBMCs. These receptors all stem from a man aged 70 or older with HTLV-1-associated myelopathy (HAM/TSP). CDR3s include the opening cysteine and the closing phenylalanine or tryptophan. The order of the fields is clone size, D gene, V gene, J gene, CDR3 protein, CDR3 DNA. D genes are given only for firm matches. Clone size is not always given. Where it is, it says once, few, many or a class for expanded clones.

clone size: -; D gene: -; V gene: TRBV7-6; J gene: TRBJ1-5; CDR3 protein: CASNPHGGQPQHF; CDR3 DNA: TGTGCCAGCAACCCACATGGTGGTCAGCCCCAGCATTTT
clone size: many; D gene: -; V gene: TRBV6-5; J gene: TRBJ2-1; CDR3 protein: CASTRRGGYYNEQFF; CDR3 DNA: TGTGCCAGCACCCGACGTGGGGGCTACTACAATGAGCAGTTCTTC
clone size: -; D gene: TRBD2; V gene: TRBV6-2/TRBV6-3; J gene: TRBJ2-2; CDR3 protein: CASSPRLAGMNTGELFF; CDR3 DNA: TGTGCCAGCAGCCCCCGACTAGCGGGAATGAACACCGGGGAGCTGTTTTTT
clone size: -; D gene: TRBD2; V gene: TRBV12-3/TRBV12-4; J gene: TRBJ2-1; CDR3 protein: CASSFGTSGINEQFF; CDR3 DNA: TGTGCCAGCAGTTTCGGGACTAGCGGGATCAATGAGCAGTTCTTC
clone size: many; D gene: TRBD1; V gene: TRBV7-8; J gene: TRBJ1-2; CDR3 protein: CASSTDRDRGYTF; CDR3 DNA: TGTGCCAGCAGCACCGACAGGGATCGAGGCTACACCTTC
clone size: -; D gene: -; V gene: TRBV3-1; J gene: TRBJ2-5; CDR3 protein: CASSQDWGGSGSRETQYF; CDR3 DNA: TGTGCCAGCAGCCAAGATTGGGGCGGCAGCGGCTCGAGGGAGACCCAGTACTTC
clone size: many; D gene: -; V gene: TRBV20-1; J gene: TRBJ2-2; CDR3 protein: CSARETANTGELFF; CDR3 DNA: TGCAGTGCTAGAGAGACTGCGAACACCGGGGAGCTGTTTTTT
clone size: many; D gene: -; V gene: TRBV20-1; J gene: TRBJ1-2; CDR3 protein: CSASYVRHYGYTF; CDR3 DNA: TGCAGTGCTAGTTACGTGCGGCACTATGGCTACACCTTC
clone size: many; D gene: -; V gene: TRBV5-5; J gene: TRBJ2-7; CDR3 protein: CASSPRGYEQYF; CDR3 DNA: TGTGCCAGCAGCCCGAGGGGGTACGAGCAGTACTTC
clone size: many; D gene: -; V gene: TRBV12-3/TRBV12-4; J gene: TRBJ2-2; CDR3 protein: CASSSGTSGYTGELFF; CDR3 DNA: TGTGCCAGCAGTTCCGGGACTTCAGGATACACCGGGGAGCTGTTTTTT
clone size: many; D gene: -; V gene: TRBV7-2; J gene: TRBJ2-1; CDR3 protein: CASSSKALQFF; CDR3 DNA: TGTGCCAGCAGCTCCAAGGCGCTGCAGTTCTTC
clone size: many; D gene: -; V gene: TRBV11-3; J gene: TRBJ2-2; CDR3 protein: CASSPRSTGELFF; CDR3 DNA: TGTGCCAGCAGCCCCCGAAGCACCGGGGAGCTGTTTTTT
clone size: many; D gene: TRBD1; V gene: TRBV5-1; J gene: TRBJ2-7; CDR3 protein: CASSLNPGGIYEQYF; CDR3 DNA: TGCGCCAGCAGCTTAAACCCAGGGGGCATCTACGAGCAGTACTTC
clone size: many; D gene: TRBD1; V gene: TRBV6-5; J gene: TRBJ1-1; CDR3 protein: CASSKTWGDSLILNTEAFF; CDR3 DNA: TGTGCCAGCAGTAAAACATGGGGGGACAGTCTTATCTTGAACACTGAAGCTTTCTTT
clone size: many; D gene: TRBD1; V gene: TRBV4-1; J gene: TRBJ2-5; CDR3 protein: CASSPTPGQWQETQYF; CDR3 DNA: TGCGCCAGCAGCCCAACCCCGGGACAGTGGCAAGAGACCCAGTACTTC
clone size: many; D gene: -; V gene: TRBV12-3/TRBV12-4; J gene: TRBJ1-1; CDR3 protein: CASSREVAEAFF; CDR3 DNA: TGTGCCAGCAGCCGAGAAGTGGCTGAAGCTTTCTTT
clone size: many; D gene: TRBD1; V gene: TRBV7-3; J gene: TRBJ2-3; CDR3 protein: CASSLIRTGGLTDTQYF; CDR3 DNA: TGTGCCAGCAGCTTAATAAGGACAGGGGGCCTCACAGATACGCAGTATTTT
clone size: many; D gene: -; V gene: TRBV7-2; J gene: TRBJ2-1; CDR3 protein: CASSLLDPPVFDEQFF; CDR3 DNA: TGTGCCAGCAGCTTGCTGGACCCACCGGTTTTCGATGAGCAGTTCTTC
clone size: many; D gene: -; V gene: TRBV20-1; J gene: TRBJ2-3; CDR3 protein: CSANTDRGYTDTQYF; CDR3 DNA: TGCAGTGCTAACACTGACAGAGGATACACAGATACGCAGTATTTT
clone size: many; D gene: -; V gene: TRBV6-1; J gene: TRBJ1-6; CDR3 protein: CASSERGGWSPLHF; CDR3 DNA: TGTGCCAGCAGTGAAAGAGGGGGGTGGTCACCCCTCCACTTT
clone size: many; D gene: -; V gene: TRBV6-6; J gene: TRBJ2-3; CDR3 protein: CASRTPASSYTQYF; CDR3 DNA: TGTGCCAGCAGAACACCAGCTAGTTCATATACGCAGTATTTT
clone size: many; D gene: TRBD1; V gene: TRBV5-1; J gene: TRBJ1-2; CDR3 protein: CASSPDRAGGYTF; CDR3 DNA: TGCGCCAGCAGCCCGGACAGGGCTGGTGGCTACACCTTC
clone size: many; D gene: -; V gene: TRBV12-3/TRBV12-4; J gene: TRBJ1-1; CDR3 protein: CASSLMSVGDTEAFF; CDR3 DNA: TGTGCCAGCAGTTTAATGAGTGTGGGGGACACTGAAGCTTTCTTT
clone size: many; D gene: TRBD2; V gene: TRBV5-5; J gene: TRBJ2-1; CDR3 protein: CASSQTSGSVNEQFF; CDR3 DNA: TGTGCCAGCAGCCAGACTAGCGGGAGTGTTAATGAGCAGTTCTTC
clone size: many; D gene: TRBD2; V gene: TRBV11-2; J gene: TRBJ2-1; CDR3 protein: CASRRLAGAYNEQFF; CDR3 DNA: TGTGCCAGCAGGCGACTAGCGGGCGCCTACAATGAGCAGTTCTTC
clone size: many; D gene: -; V gene: TRBV27; J gene: TRBJ1-5; CDR3 protein: CASSLSGGGQPQHF; CDR3 DNA: TGTGCCAGCAGTTTAAGCGGGGGGGGTCAGCCCCAGCATTTT
clone size: many; D gene: -; V gene: TRBV12-3/TRBV12-4; J gene: TRBJ2-7; CDR3 protein: CASSSWGHYEQYF; CDR3 DNA: TGTGCCAGCAGTTCATGGGGGCACTACGAGCAGTACTTC
clone size: many; D gene: -; V gene: TRBV6-6; J gene: TRBJ2-7; CDR3 protein: CASRLGSSYEQYF; CDR3 DNA: TGTGCCAGTCGACTAGGGAGCTCCTACGAGCAGTACTTC
clone size: many; D gene: -; V gene: TRBV27; J gene: TRBJ2-3; CDR3 protein: CASSLSLVVTDTQYF; CDR3 DNA: TGTGCCAGCAGTTTATCACTAGTCGTCACAGATACGCAGTATTTT
clone size: many; D gene: -; V gene: TRBV10-3; J gene: TRBJ2-5; CDR3 protein: CAIGRGTEGTQYF; CDR3 DNA: TGTGCCATCGGACGGGGGACTGAGGGGACCCAGTACTTC
clone size: -; D gene: -; V gene: TRBV6-5; J gene: TRBJ2-1; CDR3 protein: CASYSEQANNEQFF; CDR3 DNA: TGTGCCAGCTACTCGGAACAGGCCAACAATGAGCAGTTCTTC
clone size: many; D gene: -; V gene: TRBV5-1; J gene: TRBJ2-7; CDR3 protein: CASSYGTAYEQYF; CDR3 DNA: TGCGCCAGCAGCTATGGGACGGCCTACGAGCAGTACTTC
clone size: many; D gene: -; V gene: TRBV28; J gene: TRBJ2-7; CDR3 protein: CASSFTQGRYEQYF; CDR3 DNA: TGTGCCAGCAGTTTTACCCAGGGAAGGTACGAGCAGTACTTC
clone size: many; D gene: -; V gene: TRBV28; J gene: TRBJ1-2; CDR3 protein: CASTVNRKNYGYTF; CDR3 DNA: TGTGCCAGCACCGTGAACAGGAAGAACTATGGCTACACCTTC
clone size: medium-sized; D gene: -; V gene: TRBV20-1; J gene: TRBJ2-1; CDR3 protein: CSALRESEQFF; CDR3 DNA: TGCAGTGCTTTACGGGAGTCTGAGCAGTTCTTC